This T cell receptor (beta chain) was captured by sequencing in a study of CD8 T cells in ankylosing spondylitis. Study-wide findings and caveats: In the blood and synovial fluid of reactive arthritis, some motif variants had been previously reported. Significant enrichment of disease-linked clones was reportedly seen in matched ankylosing spondylitis synovial fluid.

Germline CDR1 and CDR2: LGHNA and YNFKEQ. The junction had 3 bases not matched to a gene; V was cut back by 0 bases and J by 9 bases. The CDR3 runs 15 residues. TCRdb ran MiXCR on the 5' RACE reads and lists one entry per CDR3 protein. The sample lists roughly 150,000 distinct CDR3 sequences; approximately 9% were seen once. Details on this clonotype: Its antigen is not identified.

The chain has TRBV4-2 and TRBJ2-1, with TRBD2 matching over 12 bases. Sequencing was carried out using blood, either unsorted or a sorted T cell fraction (not recorded which). The origin of this receptor is a female donor with ankylosing spondylitis or in good health (not recorded which). The CDR3 is CASSQEGGLAGEQFF. The CDR3 DNA is TGTGCCAGCAGCCAAGAAGGGGGACTAGCGGGTGAGCAGTTCTTC.